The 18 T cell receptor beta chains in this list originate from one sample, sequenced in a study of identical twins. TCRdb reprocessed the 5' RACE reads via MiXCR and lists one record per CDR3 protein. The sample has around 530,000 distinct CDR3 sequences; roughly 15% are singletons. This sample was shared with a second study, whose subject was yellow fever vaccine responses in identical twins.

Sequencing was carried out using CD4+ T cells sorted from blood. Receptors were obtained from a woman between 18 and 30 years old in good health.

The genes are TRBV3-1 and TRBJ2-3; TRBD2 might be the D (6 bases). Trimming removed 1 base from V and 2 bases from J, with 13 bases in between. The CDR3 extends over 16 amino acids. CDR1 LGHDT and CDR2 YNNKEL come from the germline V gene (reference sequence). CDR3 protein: CASSQVFREITDTQYF. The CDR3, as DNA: TGTGCCAGCAGCCAAGTGTTTCGGGAGATCACAGATACGCAGTATTTT.

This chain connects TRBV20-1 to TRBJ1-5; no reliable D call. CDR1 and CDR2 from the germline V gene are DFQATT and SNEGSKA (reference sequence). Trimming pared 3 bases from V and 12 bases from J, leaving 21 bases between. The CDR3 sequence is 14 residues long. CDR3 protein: CSASFGVAPRVQHF. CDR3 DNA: TGCAGTGCTAGTTTTGGGGTTGCCCCGAGGGTCCAGCATTTT.

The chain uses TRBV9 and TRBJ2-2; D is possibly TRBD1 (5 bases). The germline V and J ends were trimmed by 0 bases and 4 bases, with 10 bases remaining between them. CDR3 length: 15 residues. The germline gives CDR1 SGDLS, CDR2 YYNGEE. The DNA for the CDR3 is TGTGCCAGCAGCGTAGCTCAGACAGCCACCGGGGAGCTGTTTTTT. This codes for CASSVAQTATGELFF.

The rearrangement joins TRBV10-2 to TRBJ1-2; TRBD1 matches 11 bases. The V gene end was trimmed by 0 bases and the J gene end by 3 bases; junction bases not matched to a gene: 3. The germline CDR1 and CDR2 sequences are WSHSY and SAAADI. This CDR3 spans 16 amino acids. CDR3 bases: TGCGCCAGCAGTGAGTCGGGGACAGGGGGATACTATGGCTACACCTTC. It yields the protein CASSESGTGGYYGYTF.

Here the CDR3 reads CASTPGRGGWVGTEAFF. In DNA, the CDR3 is TGTGCCAGCACCCCCGGTCGAGGGGGATGGGTTGGGACTGAAGCTTTCTTT. The gene calls are TRBV2 and TRBJ1-1, with D perhaps TRBD1 (6 bases). Trimming pared 7 bases from V and 5 bases from J, leaving 26 bases between. The CDR3 loop spans 17 amino acids. Germline assignment: CDR1 SNHLY and CDR2 FYNNEI.

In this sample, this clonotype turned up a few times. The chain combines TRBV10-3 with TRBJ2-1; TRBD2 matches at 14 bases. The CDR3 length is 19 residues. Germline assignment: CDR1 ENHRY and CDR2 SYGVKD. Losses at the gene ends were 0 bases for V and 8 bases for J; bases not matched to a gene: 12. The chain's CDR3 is CAISESGGGLAGGRDEQFF. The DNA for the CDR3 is TGTGCCATCAGTGAGTCTGGCGGTGGACTAGCGGGAGGTAGAGATGAGCAGTTCTTC.

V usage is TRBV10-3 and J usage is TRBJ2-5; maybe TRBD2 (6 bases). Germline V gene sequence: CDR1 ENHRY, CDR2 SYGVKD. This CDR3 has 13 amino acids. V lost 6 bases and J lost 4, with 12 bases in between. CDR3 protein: CAIRQVGGETQYF. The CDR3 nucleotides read TGTGCCATCAGGCAGGTGGGGGGAGAGACCCAGTACTTC.

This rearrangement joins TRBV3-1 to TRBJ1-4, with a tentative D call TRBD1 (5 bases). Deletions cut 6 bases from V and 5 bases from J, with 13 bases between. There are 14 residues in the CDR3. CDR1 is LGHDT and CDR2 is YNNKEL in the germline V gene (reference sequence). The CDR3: CASRETGINEKLFF. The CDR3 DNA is TGTGCCAGCAGAGAAACAGGTATCAATGAAAAACTGTTTTTT. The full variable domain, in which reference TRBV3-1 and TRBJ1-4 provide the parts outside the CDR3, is DTAVSQTPKYLVTQMGNDKSIKCEQNLGHDTMYWYKQDSKKFLKIMFSYNNKELIINETVPNRFSPKSPDKAHLNLHINSLELGDSAVYFCASRETGINEKLFFGSGTQLSVL.

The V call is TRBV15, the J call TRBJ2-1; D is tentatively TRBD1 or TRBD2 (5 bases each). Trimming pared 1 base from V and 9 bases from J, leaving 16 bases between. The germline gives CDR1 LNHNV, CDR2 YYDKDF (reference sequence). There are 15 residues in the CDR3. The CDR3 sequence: CATSRVSGGAVEQFF. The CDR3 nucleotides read TGTGCCACCAGCAGAGTGAGTGGGGGAGCTGTTGAGCAGTTCTTC. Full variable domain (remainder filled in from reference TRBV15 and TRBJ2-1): DAMVIQNPRYQVTQFGKPVTLSCSQTLNHNVMYWYQQKSSQAPKLLFHYYDKDFNNEADTPDNFQSRRPNTSFCFLDIRSPGLGDTAMYLCATSRVSGGAVEQFFGPGTRLTVL.

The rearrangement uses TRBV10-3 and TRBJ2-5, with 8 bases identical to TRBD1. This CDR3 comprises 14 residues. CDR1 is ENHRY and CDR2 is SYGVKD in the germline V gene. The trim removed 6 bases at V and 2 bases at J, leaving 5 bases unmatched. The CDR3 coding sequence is TGTGCCATCAGCCGTGGACAGGGACAAGAGACCCAGTACTTC. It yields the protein CAISRGQGQETQYF.

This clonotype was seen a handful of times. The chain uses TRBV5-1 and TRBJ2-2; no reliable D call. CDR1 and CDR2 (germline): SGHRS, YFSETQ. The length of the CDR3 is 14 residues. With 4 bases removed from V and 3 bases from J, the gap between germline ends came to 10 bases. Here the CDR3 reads CASSQLTDTGELFF. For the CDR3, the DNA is TGCGCCAGCAGCCAGCTTACCGACACCGGGGAGCTGTTTTTT.

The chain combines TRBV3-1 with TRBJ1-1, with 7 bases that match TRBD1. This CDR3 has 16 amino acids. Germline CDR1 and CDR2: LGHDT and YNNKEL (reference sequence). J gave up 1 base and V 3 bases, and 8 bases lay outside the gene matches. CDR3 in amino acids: CASSQNGGGSNTEAFF. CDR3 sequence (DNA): TGTGCCAGCAGCCAGAACGGAGGGGGCTCGAACACTGAAGCTTTCTTT.

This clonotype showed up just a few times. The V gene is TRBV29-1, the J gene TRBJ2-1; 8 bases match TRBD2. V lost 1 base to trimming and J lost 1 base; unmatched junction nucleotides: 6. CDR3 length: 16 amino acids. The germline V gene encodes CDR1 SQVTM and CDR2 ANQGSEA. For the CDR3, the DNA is TGCAGCGTTGAAGTCGGGCGGGAGGATTCCTACAATGAGCAGTTCTTC. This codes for CSVEVGREDSYNEQFF.

This CDR3 reads CASSQPRQGRAPEAFF. The CDR3 nucleotides are TGCGCCAGCAGCCAACCCCGACAGGGACGGGCCCCTGAAGCTTTCTTT. The genes are TRBV4-1 and TRBJ1-1; 7 nucleotides match TRBD1. Germline CDR1 and CDR2: MGHRA and YSYEKL. V lost 2 bases to trimming and J lost 6 bases; unmatched junction nucleotides: 12. This CDR3 has 16 amino acids.

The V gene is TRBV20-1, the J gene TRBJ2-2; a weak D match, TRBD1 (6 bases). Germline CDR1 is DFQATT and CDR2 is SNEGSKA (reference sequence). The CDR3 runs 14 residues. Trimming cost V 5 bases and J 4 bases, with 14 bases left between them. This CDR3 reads CSASPDRATGELFF. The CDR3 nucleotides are TGCAGTGCTTCCCCGGACAGAGCCACCGGGGAGCTGTTTTTT.

CDR3 sequence: CASSRGLTGTGELFF. CDR3 nucleotides: TGTGCCAGCAGTCGTGGATTGACAGGGACCGGGGAGCTGTTTTTT. This chain connects TRBV7-8 to TRBJ2-2, with 7 positions matching TRBD1. The germline V gene encodes CDR1 SGHVS and CDR2 FQNEAQ. V shed 6 bases, J shed 5 bases, and the junction held 9 bases outside the gene matches. The CDR3 loop spans 15 amino acids.

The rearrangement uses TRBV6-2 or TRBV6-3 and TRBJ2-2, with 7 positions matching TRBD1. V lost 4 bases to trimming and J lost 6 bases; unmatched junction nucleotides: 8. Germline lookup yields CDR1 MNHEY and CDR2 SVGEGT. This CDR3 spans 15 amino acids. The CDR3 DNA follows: TGTGCCAGCAGTTGGAGACAGGGTCGGGCCGGGGAGCTGTTTTTT. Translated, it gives CASSWRQGRAGELFF.

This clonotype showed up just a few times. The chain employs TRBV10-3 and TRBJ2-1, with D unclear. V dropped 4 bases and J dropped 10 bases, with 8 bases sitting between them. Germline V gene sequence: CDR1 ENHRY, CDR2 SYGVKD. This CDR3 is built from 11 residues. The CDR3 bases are TGTGCCATCAGTGGACAAAACGAGCAGTTCTTC. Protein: CAISGQNEQFF.